This passage covers 17 T cell receptor beta chains from one sample sequenced in a study of T cell responses to AZD1222 COVID-19 vaccine. Clones were read by immunoSEQ multiplex PCR, and TCRdb kept only the in-frame ones, dropping some. The table shows about 180,000 clones, with 80% to 90% occurring only once. Sequences were derived from peripheral blood, sampled on day 0 of AZD1222 vaccination. The receptors were sampled from an adult in good health.

This chain joins TRBV5-1 and TRBJ2-2; 8 nucleotides match TRBD1. The CDR3 has 16 amino acids. With 4 bases clipped from V and 4 bases from J, the junction kept 9 bases outside the gene matches. Germline V gene lookup returns CDR1 SGHRS and CDR2 YFSETQ. The CDR3 sequence is CASSQNPRGPTGELFF. The CDR3 DNA reads TGCGCCAGCAGCCAAAACCCCAGGGGGCCCACCGGGGAGCTGTTTTTT.

The chain joins TRBV19 to TRBJ1-1; the D gene is possibly TRBD1 (6 bases). The CDR3 extends over 15 amino acids. Germline V lookup: CDR1 LNHDA, CDR2 SQIVND (reference sequence). V lost 4 bases and J 1 base, leaving 13 bases between the germline ends. The CDR3 loop reads CASSTPTTGNTEAFF. In nucleotides, the CDR3 is TGTGCCAGTAGTACACCCACGACAGGGAACACTGAAGCTTTCTTT.

The CDR3 DNA reads TGTGCCAGCAGCACTCAGGGGGCGCGGGGAGTGTACACCGGGGAGCTGTTTTTT. It encodes CASSTQGARGVYTGELFF. The chain combines TRBV7-8 with TRBJ2-2, with 8 bases matching TRBD1. CDR3 length: 18 amino acids. Germline V gives CDR1 SGHVS, CDR2 FQNEAQ. V was clipped by 5 bases and J by 3 bases; unmatched bases: 14.

The rearrangement links TRBV7-9 to TRBJ1-4; D not certain. The CDR3 sequence is 15 residues long. Between the trimmed V and J ends, which lost 5 bases and 0 bases, there was a span of 10 bases. The germline V gene encodes CDR1 SEHNR and CDR2 FQNEAQ (reference sequence). The CDR3 DNA sequence: TGTGCCAGCAGCGCAAGTCAGGCAACTAATGAAAAACTGTTTTTT. Its translation is CASSASQATNEKLFF.

This clone is a singleton in its sample. The chain has TRBV7-2 and TRBJ2-7, with 9 bases matching TRBD2. The CDR3 totals 15 residues. V lost 4 bases, J lost 2 bases, and 6 bases stayed unmatched. Per the germline V gene, CDR1 is SGHTA and CDR2 is FQGNSA. CDR3 protein: CASSSGLAFTYEQYF. Here the CDR3 DNA reads TGTGCCAGCAGCTCCGGACTAGCGTTCACCTACGAGCAGTACTTC.

This sequence joins TRBV9 and TRBJ2-5; TRBD1 might be the D (7 bases). This CDR3 contains 14 residues. From germline, CDR1 is SGDLS and CDR2 YYNGEE. V lost 8 bases, J lost 1 base, and 15 bases lay in between. The CDR3 here is CASAAGGSQETQYF. Here the CDR3 DNA reads TGTGCCAGTGCAGCAGGGGGGAGCCAAGAGACCCAGTACTTC.

The chain combines TRBV10-3 with TRBJ1-6, with D maybe TRBD1 (5 bases). The CDR3 length is 15 residues. Germline V gene sequence: CDR1 ENHRY, CDR2 SYGVKD. V was cut by 0 bases and J by 7 bases, with 10 bases left in between. The CDR3 DNA follows: TGTGCCATCAGTGAGTCGGGACGGACAAATTCACCCCTCCACTTT. It codes for CAISESGRTNSPLHF.

This clone appeared a few times. CDR3 sequence: CASSQTSGLGYEQYF. The DNA for the CDR3 is TGCGCCAGCAGCCAGACTAGCGGGCTGGGCTACGAGCAGTACTTC. This chain uses TRBV4-1 with TRBJ2-7, with 10 positions matching TRBD2. The CDR3 consists of 15 residues. CDR1 and CDR2 from the germline V gene are MGHRA and YSYEKL. V lost 3 bases to trimming and J lost 3 bases; unmatched junction nucleotides: 5.

V and J are TRBV18 and TRBJ1-5; the D gene is possibly TRBD1 (6 bases). Germline CDR1 KGHSH, CDR2 LQKENI. This CDR3 is 15 amino acids long. The V and J ends lost 3 bases and 3 bases respectively, with 12 bases between them. In nucleotides, the CDR3 is TGTGCCAGCTCACCCACCGGGACAAACAATCAGCCCCAGCATTTT. Translation gives CASSPTGTNNQPQHF.

The rearrangement uses TRBV5-1 and TRBJ2-1; TRBD2 might be the D (5 bases). CDR1 is SGHRS, CDR2 YFSETQ, per germline. The CDR3 extends over 15 amino acids. V was cut by 1 base and J by 3 bases, with 11 bases left in between. The CDR3 DNA reads TGCGCCAGCAGCTTGAGCGGCCCCCTCTACAATGAGCAGTTCTTC. Protein sequence: CASSLSGPLYNEQFF.

The chain uses TRBV10-1 and TRBJ2-7; either TRBD1 or TRBD2 may fit D (5 bases each). V dropped 6 bases and J dropped 2 bases, with 14 bases sitting between them. The CDR3 contains 14 residues. The germline CDR1 and CDR2 sequences are WNHNN and SYGVQD (reference sequence). The CDR3 region has the DNA TGCGCCAGCAGGCAAAGGGACGGGGCCTACGAGCAGTACGTC. Its translation: CASRQRDGAYEQYV.

This clone has a single count. The chain carries TRBV6-6 and TRBJ1-4, with D uncertain. V lost 6 bases and J lost 5, with 10 bases in between. The CDR3 contains 13 residues. CDR1 and CDR2 from the germline V gene are MNHNY and SVGAGI (reference sequence). The chain's CDR3 is CASRDVVNEKLFF. CDR3 in DNA: TGTGCCAGCAGGGACGTCGTGAATGAAAAACTGTTTTTT.

The gene calls are TRBV3-1 (or the pseudogene TRBV3-2) and TRBJ1-1; D gene ambiguous. V was shortened by 3 bases and J by 4 bases, with 6 bases between the two germline ends. Germline CDR1 reads LGHDT; CDR2 reads YNNKEL (reference sequence). The CDR3 loop spans 12 amino acids. The CDR3 reads CASSQPGTEAFF. The CDR3 nucleotides are TGTGCCAGCAGCCAGCCGGGCACTGAAGCTTTCTTT.

This clone was picked up a small number of times. The chain combines TRBV6-4 with TRBJ2-1; D ambiguous. V lost 6 bases, J lost 9 bases, and 15 bases lay in between. Germline loops: CDR1 MRHNA, CDR2 SNTAGT. This CDR3 is 13 amino acids long. DNA of the CDR3: TGTGCCAGCAGCCAGACCCCGAGCAGTGAGCAGTTCTTC. It translates to CASSQTPSSEQFF.

The chain employs TRBV10-3 and TRBJ1-3; a weak D match, TRBD1 (5 bases). Per germline, CDR1 ENHRY and CDR2 SYGVKD. The CDR3 consists of 14 residues. Trimming stripped 7 bases from V and 0 bases from J, with 10 bases between. The CDR3 loop reads CAITPDNSGNTIYF. The CDR3 DNA sequence: TGTGCCATCACTCCGGACAACTCTGGAAACACCATATATTTT.

The chain employs TRBV11-2 and TRBJ2-2; maybe TRBD1 (6 bases). In germline, CDR1 is SGHAT, CDR2 FQNNGV. The CDR3 loop spans 14 amino acids. The V and J ends lost 3 bases and 7 bases respectively, with 12 bases between them. Here the CDR3 reads CASSLFTGIGELFF. The CDR3 nucleotides read TGTGCCAGCAGCTTGTTTACAGGGATCGGGGAGCTGTTTTTT.

The CDR3 nucleotides read TGTGCCAGCCGTCCGGGGTCTAATGAAAAACTGTTTTTT. This sequence encodes CASRPGSNEKLFF. V usage is TRBV6-5 and J usage is TRBJ1-4; D call uncertain. Trimming removed 8 bases from V and 3 bases from J, with 10 bases in between. Germline CDR1 MNHEY, CDR2 SVGAGI. The CDR3 has 13 amino acids.